This TCR beta chain is from a study of blood T cell repertoires in COVID-19 (TCRdb year 2020). Regarding the study in general: Collaborator samples came from the United States, Italy and Spain and covered acute and convalescent phases of COVID-19. The sample metadata nearly always contained a de-identified subject ID, COVID-19 status, age in years and sex. HLA class I and class II types, where available, came from metadata supplied by the sample provider rather than from assay-based typing. The repertoires were made available in a free public database intended to serve as a resource for research on the immune response to SARS-CoV-2. The prospective study material was composed of cDNA or gDNA derived from T cells, B-cell-depleted T cells, or PBMCs. Samples came from the ongoing ImmuneRACE study (first 160 participants) plus 1,254 subjects from 6 global collaborators. Deeply sampled blood TCRbeta repertoires from subjects exposed to, actively infected with, or recovered from COVID-19 were included in the dataset.

Points the paper makes about the study in general: The quantity of clinical and demographic metadata differed by source and by participant and was supplied without curation.

TCRbeta CDR3 regions were amplified from genomic DNA using the immunoSEQ Assay, a bias-controlled multiplex PCR. The authors' analysis ran thus. Within the assay, amplification of reference gene primers was used to estimate how many nucleated cells each sample contained. To quantify the absolute abundance of each unique TCRbeta CDR3 rearrangement, sequence reads were collapsed and filtered. For each sample, productive Simpson clonality was calculated as the square root of Simpson's diversity index over productive rearrangements. This is the immuneACCESS table as TCRdb keeps it, with only in-frame sequences that have V and J called. A part of the clones is gone; compared with another copy, unresolved V genes explain less than half, and the rest is unexplained. V, J and clone size derive from that table, while D and trimming were established from the DNA sequence. This sample holds approximately 110,000 clones; about 88% were observed only once. The ten top clones hold 2.1% of the sample.

With regard to this clone: Which antigen it targets is not known. The sample holds no much larger clone one base away, and base qualities are not on file.

From the germline V gene, CDR1 is SNHLY and CDR2 is FYNNEI. The V end loses 7 bases and the J end loses 1 base, and a stretch of 10 bases separates them. There are 13 amino acids in the CDR3, from cysteine to phenylalanine inclusive. CDR3 DNA is the only sequence kept; it has 39 bases, read in frame from the first base. The collaborating institutions used their own protocols to collect whole blood in K2EDTA tubes. Collaborator samples were shipped for TCRbeta analysis as frozen whole blood, isolated PBMCs, or DNA extracted from either sample type. Material: peripheral blood. This TCR came from a human donor in a cohort sampled during active COVID-19. This receptor chain uses TRBV2 and TRBJ1-1, with the D gene not confidently named. Here is the DNA: TGTGCCAGCACCGCAGACTCGAACACTGAAGCTTTCTTT. It translates as CASTADSNTEAFF.